This TCR beta chain was sequenced for a study of patients and donors after allogeneic stem cell transplantation (dated by TCRdb to 2018 to 2021). Points on this clonotype: Its antigen remains undetermined. No base quality information exists; no much larger clone differs at one position.

Library preparation employed RT-PCR. Sequencer: NextSeq 550. TCRdb trimmed public reads at Q25 via fastp, called clones via MiXCR and kept in-frame beta chains. All rows with the same CDR3 protein become a single entry with the most common DNA and genes. Counted in this sample were approximately 170,000 distinct CDR3 sequences; about 24% of them appeared once. The ten largest make up about 25% of the sample. The junction shows trimming of 5 bases on V and 0 bases on J, plus 7 bases between the germline ends. The CDR3 starts with the cysteine, ends with the phenylalanine, and has 13 residues. This entry keeps only the CDR3 DNA: 39 bases, framed from base 1.

This chain is built from TRBV12-3 or TRBV12-4 and TRBJ2-5, with the D gene too uncertain to name. The sequenced material came from blood, either unsorted or a sorted T cell fraction (not recorded which). This clonotype was obtained from a human donor who was either an allogeneic HSCT recipient or a stem cell or donor lymphocyte infusion donor (not recorded which). It is not recorded whose cells these are; they may come from a transplant donor. The CDR3 protein: CASSPWYQETQYF. The sequenced DNA: TGTGCCAGCAGTCCTTGGTACCAAGAGACCCAGTACTTC.